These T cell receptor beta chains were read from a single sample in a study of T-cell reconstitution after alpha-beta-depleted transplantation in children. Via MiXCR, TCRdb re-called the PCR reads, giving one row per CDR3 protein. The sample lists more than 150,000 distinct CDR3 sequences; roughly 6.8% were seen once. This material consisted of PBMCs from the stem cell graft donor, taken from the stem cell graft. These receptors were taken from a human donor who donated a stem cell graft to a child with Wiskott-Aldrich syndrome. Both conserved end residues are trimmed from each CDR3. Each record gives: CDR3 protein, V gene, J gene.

ASSRTGGSQPQH,TRBV12-3/TRBV12-4,TRBJ1-5
ASSSKGDQYEQY,TRBV27,TRBJ2-7
SAREWAEAF,TRBV20-1,TRBJ1-1
ASSPSGVAGTEQF,TRBV5-1,TRBJ2-1
ASSLEGQGSS,TRBV12-3/TRBV12-4,TRBJ2-1
SGTEDYNSPLH,TRBV20-1,TRBJ1-6
ASSRSRAESPLH,TRBV6-1,TRBJ1-6
ASSQVGGGNQPQH,TRBV4-3,TRBJ1-5
ASSLEAPGGLPYNEQF,TRBV11-2,TRBJ2-1
ASSGPPGQATGELF,TRBV5-1,TRBJ2-2
SARGGGETQY,TRBV20-1,TRBJ2-5
ASSLMGATDTQY,TRBV5-1,TRBJ2-3
ASSRHGQGAGNEQF,TRBV7-9,TRBJ2-1
SVGDGGAGETQY,TRBV29-1,TRBJ2-5
ASSLVSSGGYETQY,TRBV5-4,TRBJ2-5
SAIKGATEAF,TRBV29-1,TRBJ1-1
ASSFGVGGGYT,TRBV12-3/TRBV12-4,TRBJ1-2
ASSPIEGEAGGTYEQY,TRBV5-6,TRBJ2-7
ASSPRPRLVVGELF,TRBV7-9,TRBJ2-2
ASRESGDYNIQY,TRBV5-1,TRBJ2-4
ASSLADTSNTEAF,TRBV5-1,TRBJ1-1
ASSLNGPGSYNEQF,TRBV7-2,TRBJ2-1
ASSPMGLGSSRGFEQY,TRBV18,TRBJ2-7
ASSLGLAGGAPHDEQF,TRBV11-2,TRBJ2-1
ASSFLGDDEQF,TRBV5-1,TRBJ2-1
ASSRKQGLQETQY,TRBV14,TRBJ2-5
ASSLRGRGNYGYT,TRBV13,TRBJ1-2
ATELGQNLGSSYNEQF,TRBV11-2,TRBJ2-1
ASSPGERTFTDTQY,TRBV7-9,TRBJ2-3
ASSLRSATGELF,TRBV7-8,TRBJ2-2
ASSYFPETQY,TRBV6-6,TRBJ2-5
ASSGPQSHEQF,TRBV19,TRBJ2-1
RVGQGGQPIQETQY,TRBV20-1,TRBJ2-5
SAGLSSYNEQF,TRBV20-1,TRBJ2-1
ASSPPGQGGQPQH,TRBV28,TRBJ1-5
ASSLSGISYEQY,TRBV5-1,TRBJ2-7
ATSDLSQGQETQY,TRBV24-1,TRBJ2-5
ASSLVSGTSGKNIQY,TRBV7-2,TRBJ2-4
ATSDFGGDSEQF,TRBV24-1,TRBJ2-1
ASSSFPGLAANGELF,TRBV7-6,TRBJ2-2
ASSLRTGVFIDEQF,TRBV5-1,TRBJ2-1
ASSPDGWREQY,TRBV5-1,TRBJ2-7
ASSEGLLPSYNEQF,TRBV2,TRBJ2-1